The clone carrying this T cell receptor (beta chain) was observed once. This sample is part of a study of blood T cell repertoires in COVID-19. Libraries were prepared by immunoSEQ multiplex PCR; TCRdb keeps only in-frame clonotypes and omits some of them. The data contain over 50,000 clones, approximately 83% of them singletons. The source material was peripheral blood. This TCR was sampled from a human donor in a cohort sampled during active COVID-19.

This chain's CDR3 is CASSQDVAGGTGELFF. The CDR3 coding sequence is TGCGCCAGCAGCCAAGATGTAGCGGGGGGGACCGGGGAGCTGTTTTTT. The rearrangement links TRBV4-3 to TRBJ2-2; 11 nucleotides match TRBD2. The trim removed 0 bases at V and 5 bases at J, leaving 2 bases unmatched. The germline V gene encodes CDR1 LGHNA and CDR2 YSLEER. CDR3 length equals 16 residues.